The rows below give T cell receptor beta chains drawn from one sample of a study of PD-1 blockade in classical Hodgkin lymphoma. Assay: immunoSEQ multiplex PCR; the TCRdb copy retains only in-frame clones and omits some. This table has tens of thousands of clones, 85% appearing once. Sequenced here: peripheral blood mononuclear cells (PBMCs), sampled before the fourth cycle of nivolumab. The receptors were sampled from a human donor with classical Hodgkin lymphoma. Both conserved end residues are part of each CDR3. The order of the fields is V gene, clone size, J gene, D gene, CDR3 protein, CDR3 DNA. The D gene is left open where the match is weak. Clone size is not always given. Where it is, it says once, few, many or a class for expanded clones.

TRBV27	.	TRBJ2-1	.	CASSFGGAGSYNEQFF	TGTGCCAGCAGTTTCGGCGGGGCCGGCTCCTACAATGAGCAGTTCTTC
TRBV28	.	TRBJ2-7	TRBD1	CASSFHRDRGDYEQYF	TGTGCCAGCAGTTTTCACCGGGACAGGGGGGACTACGAGCAGTACTTC
TRBV9	.	TRBJ2-5	.	CASSPRDSVGETQYF	TGTGCCAGCAGCCCGAGGGACTCCGTGGGAGAGACCCAGTACTTC
TRBV4-1	.	TRBJ2-7	TRBD2	CASSREPRTSGGLPYEQYF	TGCGCCAGCAGCCGAGAGCCCCGGACTAGCGGGGGCCTACCCTACGAGCAGTACTTC
TRBV7-9	.	TRBJ2-3	TRBD1	CASSVGQGARTDTQYF	TGTGCCAGCAGCGTCGGACAGGGGGCCCGCACAGATACGCAGTATTTT
TRBV15	.	TRBJ1-5	.	CATSRDKGFNQPQHF	TGTGCCACCAGCAGAGATAAGGGGTTCAATCAGCCCCAGCATTTT
TRBV7-6	.	TRBJ2-1	.	CASSLGLYNEQFF	TGTGCCAGCAGCTTAGGACTATACAATGAGCAGTTCTTC
TRBV11-3	.	TRBJ2-1	.	CASSLVDDEQFF	TGTGCCAGCAGCTTAGTTGACGATGAGCAGTTCTTC
TRBV25-1	.	TRBJ2-1	TRBD2	CASSVLAGGKNEQFF	TGTGCCAGCAGCGTTTTAGCGGGAGGGAAGAATGAGCAGTTCTTC
TRBV15	.	TRBJ1-2	.	CATSIPIGRDTFYGYTF	TGTGCCACCAGCATACCTATTGGACGGGACACCTTCTATGGCTACACCTTC
TRBV29-1	few	TRBJ2-7	.	CSVRRSLLTYEQYF	TGCAGCGTGCGACGGAGCCTCCTTACCTACGAGCAGTACTTC
TRBV15	few	TRBJ2-7	.	CATSKTAFLSSYEQYF	TGTGCCACCAGCAAAACCGCGTTTTTAAGCTCCTACGAGCAGTACTTC
TRBV7-2	few	TRBJ2-1	TRBD1	CASRPQTGGEFF	TGTGCCAGCAGGCCACAGACAGGGGGCGAGTTCTTC
TRBV7-6	.	TRBJ1-1	TRBD1	CASSIQGDTEAFF	TGTGCCAGCAGCATACAGGGGGACACTGAAGCTTTCTTT
TRBV15	once	TRBJ1-2	.	CATSRDRSSYGYTF	TGTGCCACCAGCAGAGACAGGTCCTCCTATGGCTACACCTTC
TRBV29-1	.	TRBJ2-7	TRBD1	CSVRDRATLEQYF	TGCAGCGTCAGGGACAGGGCCACTCTCGAGCAGTACTTC
TRBV21-1	.	TRBJ1-1	.	CASSKKQGANVEAFF	TGTGCCAGCAGCAAAAAACAGGGGGCAAATGTTGAAGCTTTCTTT
TRBV6-5	.	TRBJ1-1	.	CASSYAAGPSNTEAFF	TGTGCCAGCAGTTACGCCGCCGGGCCGTCGAACACTGAAGCTTTCTTT
TRBV7-3	.	TRBJ2-5	.	CASSLDRDQETQYF	TGTGCCAGCAGCTTAGACAGAGACCAAGAGACCCAGTACTTC
TRBV6-5	.	TRBJ2-4	TRBD2	CASSWGGRGDIQYF	TGTGCCAGCAGTTGGGGGGGTAGGGGTGACATTCAGTACTTC
TRBV5-5	.	TRBJ2-2	.	CASSLFGELFF	TGTGCCAGCAGCCTATTTGGGGAGCTGTTTTTT
TRBV6-5	.	TRBJ2-1	TRBD1	CASSYWTGSSYNEQFF	TGTGCCAGCAGTTACTGGACAGGGAGCTCCTACAATGAGCAGTTCTTC
TRBV5-1	.	TRBJ2-5	.	CASSLASWSVETQYF	TGCGCCAGCAGCTTGGCTAGCTGGTCGGTAGAGACCCAGTACTTC
TRBV9	.	TRBJ1-1	.	CASSPGTNTEAFF	TGTGCCAGCAGCCCCGGGACGAACACTGAAGCTTTCTTT
TRBV7-3	.	TRBJ2-3	.	CASSLRATSTDTQYF	TGTGCCAGCAGCCTAAGGGCGACAAGCACAGATACGCAGTATTTT
TRBV19	.	TRBJ1-6	.	CASSPSPGPGSPLHF	TGTGCCAGTAGTCCCTCCCCCGGGCCCGGTTCACCTCTCCACTTT
TRBV5-1	.	TRBJ1-1	.	CASSLDRGRNTEAFF	TGCGCCAGCAGCTTGGATCGGGGGCGCAACACTGAAGCTTTCTTT
TRBV9	.	TRBJ2-7	.	CASSVDASSAYEQYF	TGTGCCAGCAGCGTAGACGCTTCTTCGGCCTACGAGCAGTACTTC